Presented here are 9 T cell receptor beta chains from one specimen sequenced in a study of memory CD4+ T cells and cytomegalovirus serostatus. Single viable CD3+CD4+CD8-CD45RO+ cells were sorted as the memory CD4+ T cells. The protocol was immunoSEQ multiplex PCR, while the TCRdb copy is restricted to in-frame clones and leaves out a portion. This table holds some 46,000 clones, roughly 80% found once. Sequencing was carried out using memory CD4+ T cells from blood. These receptors all stem from an adult in good health and CMV-seronegative.

V usage is TRBV9 and J usage is TRBJ1-3; tentative D call: TRBD1 (5 bases). Germline-derived CDR1 and CDR2 are SGDLS and YYNGEE. Trimming removed 4 bases from V and 7 bases from J, with 15 bases in between. The CDR3 length is 14 residues. The DNA of the CDR3 is TGTGCCAGCAGCCCCGGGGGGATCGGGAACACCATATATTTT. Amino acids: CASSPGGIGNTIYF.

This rearrangement joins TRBV30 to TRBJ2-4, with TRBD1 identical over 8 bases. J was trimmed by 1 base and V by 0 bases; bases with no gene match: 11. The CDR3 is 18 amino acids. Germline CDR1 GTSNPN, CDR2 SVGIG (reference sequence). The CDR3 sequence is CAWSVPGTGYLAKNIQYF. The DNA of the CDR3 is TGTGCCTGGAGTGTACCCGGGACAGGTTACCTGGCCAAAAACATTCAGTACTTC.

V usage is TRBV7-6 and J usage is TRBJ1-2; D remains unclear. The germline gives CDR1 SGHVS, CDR2 FNYEAQ. The germline V and J ends were trimmed by 1 base and 2 bases, with 8 bases remaining between them. The CDR3 contains 14 residues. CDR3 sequence reads: CASSLDPVNYGYTF. Here the CDR3 DNA reads TGTGCCAGCAGCTTAGACCCAGTCAACTATGGCTACACCTTC. Using reference TRBV7-6 and TRBJ1-2 for the parts outside the CDR3, the full variable domain is GAGVSQSPRYKVTKRGQDVALRCDPISGHVSLYWYRQALGQGPEFLTYFNYEAQQDKSGLPNDRFSAERPEGSISTLTIQRTEQRDSAMYRCASSLDPVNYGYTFGSGTRLTVV.

The V gene is TRBV9, the J gene TRBJ2-3, with TRBD1 matching over 9 bases. Germline V lookup: CDR1 SGDLS, CDR2 YYNGEE. The CDR3 has 15 residues. V dropped 3 bases and J dropped 2; count of bases not matched to a gene: 4. The CDR3 DNA follows: TGTGCCAGCAGCGCCCGGGACAGGGACACAGATACGCAGTATTTT. Its translation: CASSARDRDTDTQYF.

This clone was detected only once. V usage is TRBV25-1 and J usage is TRBJ2-2, with D possibly matching TRBD2 (6 bases). Germline values: CDR1 MGHDK, CDR2 SYGVNS. V was clipped by 4 bases and J by 4 bases, with 13 bases between them. The CDR3 sequence is 15 residues long. The CDR3 region is CASSGGVGGTGELFF. Written as DNA, the CDR3 is TGTGCCAGCAGTGGCGGAGTGGGGGGCACCGGGGAGCTGTTTTTT.

This sequence joins TRBV18 and TRBJ1-5, with TRBD1 matching 8 bases. With V trimmed by 2 bases and J by 7 bases, 7 bases remained unmatched. This CDR3 region has 15 residues. Germline CDR1 is KGHSH and CDR2 is LQKENI. CDR3 region: CASSPVRGPGQPQHF. DNA of the CDR3: TGTGCCAGCTCACCAGTCAGGGGGCCGGGGCAGCCCCAGCATTTT.

The table lists this clone with a few counts. The genes are TRBV6-6 and TRBJ1-5; D is possibly TRBD1 (5 bases). The germline V gene encodes CDR1 MNHNY and CDR2 SVGAGI (reference sequence). V was pared by 5 bases and J by 6 bases, with 14 bases between. The CDR3 spans 14 residues. The CDR3 spells CASSLAGYGQPQHF. In nucleotides, the CDR3 is TGTGCCAGCAGTCTGGCAGGGTATGGTCAGCCCCAGCATTTT.

This rearrangement joins TRBV18 to TRBJ2-7, with TRBD2 identical over 13 bases. The germline V gene encodes CDR1 KGHSH and CDR2 LQKENI. The CDR3 has 17 residues. With 0 bases clipped from V and 3 bases from J, the junction kept 5 bases outside the gene matches. CDR3 DNA sequence: TGTGCCAGCTCACCACCCTCACTAGCGGGGGGGTACTACGAGCAGTACTTC. Its translation: CASSPPSLAGGYYEQYF.

This chain connects TRBV7-2 to TRBJ2-5; D might be TRBD1 (5 bases). Germline CDR1 SGHTA, CDR2 FQGNSA. Trimming cost V 5 bases and J 1 base, with 8 bases left between them. This CDR3 contains 13 residues. CDR3 nucleotides: TGTGCCAGCAGCCCCAGGGTCCAAGAGACCCAGTACTTC. Protein: CASSPRVQETQYF.